Following are 32 T cell receptor beta chains from one sample sequenced in a study of T cell changes during pregnancy in multiple sclerosis. Assay used: immunoSEQ multiplex PCR; TCRdb lists only in-frame clones, some missing. Found here are approximately 25,000 clones, about nine tenths of them singletons; the top ten hold around 13%. Sequencing was performed on CD8+ T cells from peripheral blood mononuclear cells, taken in the first trimester of pregnancy. These receptors all stem from a female donor in good health, enrolled as a control in a pregnancy study.

The chain links TRBV4-3 to TRBJ1-1; the D gene is possibly TRBD1 (6 bases). The V end was cut by 0 bases, the J end by 1 base, with 6 bases between. Per germline, CDR1 LGHNA and CDR2 YSLEER. CDR3 length: 14 amino acids. The CDR3 reads CASSQETGNTEAFF. CDR3 DNA: TGCGCCAGCAGCCAAGAGACAGGGAACACTGAAGCTTTCTTT.

The V call is TRBV5-1, the J call TRBJ2-7; D ambiguous. CDR1 is SGHRS and CDR2 is YFSETQ in the germline V gene. V dropped 7 bases and J dropped 0 bases, with 11 bases sitting between them. The length of the CDR3 is 13 residues. The CDR3 loop reads CASYEFPSYEQYF. CDR3 sequence (DNA): TGCGCCAGCTACGAGTTCCCCTCCTACGAGCAGTACTTC.

CDR3 loop: CASSSDRYDSPLHF. CDR3 nucleotide sequence: TGCGCCAGCAGCTCGGACAGATACGATTCACCCCTCCACTTT. The chain joins TRBV5-1 to TRBJ1-6; TRBD1 might be the D (6 bases). The CDR3 has 14 residues. CDR1 is SGHRS, CDR2 YFSETQ, per germline. Trimming took off 3 bases at V and 8 bases at J, with 12 bases between the two ends.

The genes are TRBV30 and TRBJ2-3; D perhaps matches TRBD1 (5 bases). V lost 5 bases and J lost 3, with 9 bases in between. In germline, CDR1 is GTSNPN, CDR2 SVGIG (reference sequence). The CDR3 extends over 12 amino acids. The CDR3, as DNA: TGTGCCTGGGCACAGGTAACAGATACGCAGTATTTT. It specifies CAWAQVTDTQYF. Drawing the rest from reference TRBV30 and TRBJ2-3, the complete variable domain is SQTIHQWPATLVQPVGSPLSLECTVEGTSNPNLYWYRQAAGRGLQLLFYSVGIGQISSEVPQNLSASRPQDRQFILSSKKLLLSDSGFYLCAWAQVTDTQYFGPGTRLTVL.

The rearrangement links TRBV4-1 to TRBJ2-1, with D tentatively TRBD2 (6 bases). Deletions cut 1 base from V and 5 bases from J, with 9 bases between. The CDR3 consists of 14 residues. Germline V gives CDR1 MGHRA, CDR2 YSYEKL. The CDR3 coding sequence is TGCGCCAGCAGCCAAGTTTCGGGAGACAATGAGCAGTTCTTC. Amino acids: CASSQVSGDNEQFF.

This chain connects TRBV28 to TRBJ2-3, with D perhaps matching TRBD2 (6 bases). The V end lost 4 bases, the J end lost 6 bases, and 17 bases lay between the germline ends. The CDR3 has 15 residues. CDR1 MDHEN and CDR2 SYDVKM come from the germline V gene. The CDR3 DNA follows: TGTGCCAGCAGTTCCCCGCGGCGGGGTTTGGATACGCAGTATTTT. Encoded protein: CASSSPRRGLDTQYF.

This clone was detected many times. V is TRBV15 and J is TRBJ1-5, with a possible D match to TRBD1 (6 bases). V was pared by 0 bases and J by 2 bases, with 14 bases between. The germline V gene encodes CDR1 LNHNV and CDR2 YYDKDF (reference sequence). This CDR3 region has 17 residues. This chain's CDR3 is CATSRDTLAGGNQPQHF. CDR3 DNA sequence: TGTGCCACCAGCAGAGATACCCTGGCAGGGGGCAATCAGCCCCAGCATTTT.

On this clone itself: The sample carries other DNA sequences with the same CDR3. This chain uses TRBV4-3 with TRBJ2-6; D might be TRBD1 (6 bases). The length of the CDR3 is 16 residues. In germline, CDR1 is LGHNA, CDR2 YSLEER. Trimming left V 0 bases short and J 0 bases short, with 6 bases between. The CDR3 spells CASSQETGSGANVLTF. CDR3 in DNA: TGCGCCAGCAGCCAAGAGACAGGCTCTGGGGCCAACGTCCTGACTTTC.

The CDR3: CASSANPGTEAFF. For the CDR3, the DNA is TGTGCCAGCAGTGCCAACCCCGGGACTGAAGCTTTCTTT. J is TRBJ1-1 and V is TRBV6-4; D unclear. Deletions cut 4 bases from V and 5 bases from J, with 11 bases between. The CDR3 is 13 amino acids. Germline V gene lookup returns CDR1 MRHNA and CDR2 SNTAGT.

This clone was seen once. This chain connects TRBV19 to TRBJ1-1; D uncertain. The CDR3 extends over 13 amino acids. The V end lost 4 bases, the J end lost 6 bases, and 12 bases lay between the germline ends. Germline CDR1 LNHDA, CDR2 SQIVND (reference sequence). CDR3 loop: CASSTPRLPEAFF. The CDR3 DNA reads TGTGCCAGTAGTACACCGAGGCTCCCTGAAGCTTTCTTT.

The V and J genes are TRBV7-9 and TRBJ1-2; perhaps TRBD1 as D (6 bases). The germline V gene has CDR1 SEHNR and CDR2 FQNEAQ (reference sequence). The V end lost 7 bases, the J end lost 5 bases, and 17 bases lay between the germline ends. This CDR3 has 14 residues. The CDR3 spells CASTQGMGEYGYTF. CDR3 DNA sequence: TGTGCCAGCACCCAGGGGATGGGGGAATATGGCTACACCTTC.

This clone was seen once. The chain employs TRBV27 and TRBJ1-1; D is uncertain. Trimming pared 6 bases from V and 1 base from J, leaving 15 bases between. CDR3 length: 15 residues. The germline V gene has CDR1 MNHEY and CDR2 SMNVEV (reference sequence). CDR3 bases: TGTGCCAGCAGCCCGGCCGCCCCAGGGAACACTGAAGCTTTCTTT. This encodes CASSPAAPGNTEAFF.

CDR3 loop: CASSFSGGLPYNEQFF. DNA of the CDR3: TGTGCCAGCAGTTTTTCGGGGGGACTCCCCTACAATGAGCAGTTCTTC. The chain combines TRBV27 with TRBJ2-1; TRBD2 matches 7 bases. Germline V lookup: CDR1 MNHEY, CDR2 SMNVEV (reference sequence). Germline trimming cut 3 bases from V and 2 bases from J; bases unmatched to any gene: 7. This CDR3 contains 16 residues.

The chain is built from TRBV28 and TRBJ2-7; TRBD2 matches at 8 bases. The CDR3 is made up of 14 amino acids. V was pared by 7 bases and J by 3 bases, with 8 bases of the junction left unmatched. CDR1 and CDR2 (germline): MDHEN, SYDVKM. The CDR3 is CASIPGGLIYEQYF. CDR3 DNA sequence: TGTGCCAGCATCCCGGGGGGGTTAATCTACGAGCAGTACTTC.

This chain connects TRBV7-9 to TRBJ1-1, with 8 bases lining up with TRBD1. J lost 5 bases, V lost 5 bases, and 7 bases had no gene match. The germline V gene encodes CDR1 SEHNR and CDR2 FQNEAQ (reference sequence). The CDR3 extends over 14 amino acids. CDR3 sequence reads: CASSGRQGRTEAFF. The DNA for the CDR3 is TGTGCCAGCAGCGGACGACAGGGGCGAACTGAAGCTTTCTTT.

The J gene is TRBJ2-7, the V gene TRBV28; weak D call: TRBD1 (6 bases). The V gene's germline CDR1 is MDHEN and CDR2 SYDVKM. V lost 6 bases to trimming and J lost 3 bases, with 15 bases between them. The CDR3 is 14 residues long. CDR3: CASSPDRSYYEQYF. The CDR3 coding sequence is TGTGCCAGCAGCCCGGACAGAAGTTACTACGAGCAGTACTTC. The full variable domain, with the rest looked up from reference TRBV28 and TRBJ2-7, is DVKVTQSSRYLVKRTGEKVFLECVQDMDHENMFWYRQDPGLGLRLIYFSYDVKMKEKGDIPEGYSVSREKKERFSLILESASTNQTSMYLCASSPDRSYYEQYFGPGTRLTVT.

This chain uses TRBV27 with TRBJ2-5; TRBD2 might be the D (6 bases). Germline CDR1 reads MNHEY; CDR2 reads SMNVEV (reference sequence). V lost 0 bases to trimming and J lost 7 bases, with 15 bases between them. The CDR3 is 15 amino acids. The CDR3, as DNA: TGTGCCAGCAGTTTATCAGGCGGGGCCGGCGGGACCCAGTACTTC. Protein sequence: CASSLSGGAGGTQYF.

This chain joins TRBV7-2 and TRBJ2-5; the D gene is possibly TRBD2 (7 bases). Looked up from germline, CDR1 is SGHTA and CDR2 is FQGNSA. V was clipped by 2 bases and J by 3 bases, with 16 bases between them. CDR3 length: 16 amino acids. CDR3: CASSLRGGAQKETQYF. The CDR3 DNA is TGTGCCAGCAGCTTAAGAGGGGGGGCACAAAAAGAGACCCAGTACTTC. The full variable domain, in which reference TRBV7-2 and TRBJ2-5 provide the parts outside the CDR3, is GAGVSQSPSNKVTEKGKDVELRCDPISGHTALYWYRQSLGQGLEFLIYFQGNSAPDKSGLPSDRFSAERTGGSVSTLTIQRTQQEDSAVYLCASSLRGGAQKETQYFGPGTRLLVL.

J is TRBJ1-3 and V is TRBV9; no firm D call. V was trimmed by 0 bases and J by 3 bases, leaving 13 bases between them. CDR3 length: 16 residues. The germline CDR1 and CDR2 sequences are SGDLS and YYNGEE. The CDR3 sequence: CASSVGPTRVGNTIYF. In DNA, the CDR3 is TGTGCCAGCAGCGTAGGCCCCACTAGGGTTGGAAACACCATATATTTT. The whole variable domain, remainder taken from reference TRBV9 and TRBJ1-3, is DSGVTQTPKHLITATGQRVTLRCSPRSGDLSVYWYQQSLDQGLQFLIQYYNGEERAKGNILERFSAQQFPDLHSELNLSSLELGDSALYFCASSVGPTRVGNTIYFGEGSWLTVV.

The chain uses TRBV6-6 and TRBJ2-1; D gene ambiguous. The CDR3 loop spans 13 amino acids. Looked up from germline, CDR1 is MNHNY and CDR2 is SVGAGI (reference sequence). Trimming pared 0 bases from V and 8 bases from J, leaving 8 bases between. In nucleotides, the CDR3 is TGTGCCAGCAGTTACTCGACGGGTTATGAGCAGTTCTTC. Translation: CASSYSTGYEQFF.

This rearrangement joins TRBV15 to TRBJ2-3; D is unresolved. This CDR3 has 14 amino acids. Germline CDR1 LNHNV, CDR2 YYDKDF (reference sequence). Trimming took 5 bases from V and 0 from J, leaving 9 bases between them. The CDR3 bases are TGTGCCACCAGCTGGGCCCTTAGCACAGATACGCAGTATTTT. It codes for CATSWALSTDTQYF.

V usage is TRBV15 and J usage is TRBJ2-3, with no clear D. V was cut by 1 base and J by 6 bases, with 8 bases left in between. Germline V gene lookup returns CDR1 LNHNV and CDR2 YYDKDF (reference sequence). The CDR3 totals 13 residues. The CDR3 sequence: CATSRVSQDTQYF. CDR3 DNA: TGTGCCACCAGCAGAGTTTCCCAGGATACGCAGTATTTT.

The CDR3 sequence: CASSLDHRYLSGANVLTF. In DNA, the CDR3 is TGTGCCAGCAGCTTAGATCACAGGTACCTCTCTGGGGCCAACGTCCTGACTTTC. The chain recombines TRBV11-2 with TRBJ2-6; the D gene is possibly TRBD1 (5 bases). Germline V gene data show CDR1 as SGHAT and CDR2 as FQNNGV. The V end lost 0 bases, the J end lost 0 bases, and 12 bases lay between the germline ends. CDR3 length equals 18 residues. The variable domain in full, completed from reference TRBV11-2 and TRBJ2-6, reads EAGVAQSPRYKIIEKRQSVAFWCNPISGHATLYWYQQILGQGPKLLIQFQNNGVVDDSQLPKDRFSAERLKGVDSTLKIQPAKLEDSAVYLCASSLDHRYLSGANVLTFGAGSRLTVL.

The chain is built from TRBV7-9 and TRBJ1-6; possibly TRBD1 for D (5 bases). The CDR3 contains 17 residues. Germline CDR1 is SEHNR and CDR2 is FQNEAQ (reference sequence). The V end was cut by 6 bases, the J end by 0 bases, with 15 bases between. Here the CDR3 reads CASRSDRASSYNSPLHF. As DNA, the CDR3 is TGTGCCAGCAGGTCAGACAGAGCCAGCTCCTATAATTCACCCCTCCACTTT.

This clone showed up just a few times. The chain carries TRBV6-5 and TRBJ1-2; unclear D gene. V gave up 8 bases and J gave up 4 bases, with 14 bases separating them. The CDR3 runs 13 residues. Germline V gives CDR1 MNHEY, CDR2 SVGAGI. The CDR3 sequence is CASQPAIFYGYTF. CDR3 sequence (DNA): TGTGCCAGCCAACCCGCGATCTTCTATGGCTACACCTTC.

The chain is built from TRBV27 and TRBJ2-7, with 7 bases lining up with TRBD2. The CDR3 is made up of 13 amino acids. The J segment lost 3 bases and the V segment lost 4 bases, leaving 3 bases of the junction unmatched. The germline gives CDR1 MNHEY, CDR2 SMNVEV (reference sequence). CDR3 in amino acids: CASSSSGFYEQYF. The CDR3 DNA sequence: TGTGCCAGCAGTTCTAGCGGATTCTACGAGCAGTACTTC.

This chain uses TRBV27 with TRBJ2-1; TRBD1 might be the D (5 bases). This CDR3 comprises 14 residues. Germline V lookup: CDR1 MNHEY, CDR2 SMNVEV (reference sequence). V lost 0 bases and J lost 9, with 12 bases in between. Here the CDR3 reads CASSLSHRSLEQFF. The CDR3 nucleotides are TGTGCCAGCAGTTTATCCCACAGGTCCCTTGAGCAGTTCTTC.

Here the CDR3 reads CASSVESHTYEQYF. CDR3 nucleotides: TGTGCCAGCAGCGTAGAGTCACACACCTACGAGCAGTACTTC. The J gene is TRBJ2-7, the V gene TRBV9; D is uncertain. V lost 0 bases, J lost 2 bases, and 9 bases lay in between. The CDR3 spans 14 residues. Germline CDR1 SGDLS, CDR2 YYNGEE.

This clone was observed a handful of times. J is TRBJ1-2 and V is TRBV28, with 7 bases identical to TRBD1. Unmatched junction bases numbered 7, after V lost 5 bases and J lost 4 bases. The CDR3 is 14 residues long. The germline V gene has CDR1 MDHEN and CDR2 SYDVKM. As DNA, the CDR3 is TGTGCCAGCAGTCGACCGACAGGGCTCTATGGCTACACCTTC. Translation gives CASSRPTGLYGYTF.

The genes are TRBV7-9 and TRBJ1-4; the D is unclear. Trimming stripped 0 bases from V and 8 bases from J, with 7 bases between. From germline, CDR1 is SEHNR and CDR2 FQNEAQ (reference sequence). The CDR3 sequence is 13 residues long. For the CDR3, the DNA is TGTGCCAGCAGCTTAGCGTCCAGGGAAAAACTGTTTTTT. Encoded protein: CASSLASREKLFF. The whole variable domain, filled in from reference TRBV7-9 and TRBJ1-4, reads DTGVSQNPRHKITKRGQNVTFRCDPISEHNRLYWYRQTLGQGPEFLTYFQNEAQLEKSRLLSDRFSAERPKGSFSTLEIQRTEQGDSAMYLCASSLASREKLFFGSGTQLSVL.

V usage is TRBV7-8 and J usage is TRBJ1-5; tentatively, D is TRBD1 (5 bases). V gave up 5 bases and J gave up 5 bases, with 16 bases separating them. CDR1 and CDR2 (germline): SGHVS, FQNEAQ. This CDR3 contains 15 residues. The CDR3 nucleotides are TGTGCCAGCAGCGACCCTCCTCAGGGATATCAGCCCCAGCATTTT. Its translation: CASSDPPQGYQPQHF.

This rearrangement joins TRBV7-9 to TRBJ2-4, with TRBD1 identical over 8 bases. Trimming removed 5 bases from V and 1 base from J; junction bases left unmatched: 7. The CDR3 contains 16 residues. Germline V gene sequence: CDR1 SEHNR, CDR2 FQNEAQ (reference sequence). The CDR3 loop is CASSPKTGEAKNIQYF. CDR3 coding DNA: TGTGCCAGCAGCCCAAAGACAGGGGAGGCCAAAAACATTCAGTACTTC.